This is a list of T cell receptor beta chains from one sample in a study of neurological immune-mediated disorders. One entry per CDR3 protein results from TCRdb running MiXCR on the 5' RACE reads. The sample records more than 50,000 distinct CDR3 sequences, less than 5.5% being singletons. Sequencing used PBMCs. The receptors were sampled from a woman aged 25 to 39 with multiple sclerosis. Each CDR3 is given with its conserved first and last residue. A D gene is named only where the DNA matches it firmly. Size tells how often a clone was seen (once, few, many) or the class of an expanded clone, and some rows leave it out.

clone size	J gene	V gene	D gene	CDR3 DNA	CDR3 protein
many	TRBJ1-5	TRBV20-1	NA	TGCAGTGCTAGAGAGAGGCCACAGGAGAGCAATCAGCCCCAGAATTTT	CSARERPQESNQPQNF
many	TRBJ2-7	TRBV7-2	NA	TGTGCCAGCAACTCCGGGAATCGGGATGGCGAGCAGTACTTC	CASNSGNRDGEQYF
few	TRBJ1-5	TRBV6-6	TRBD1	TGTGCCAGCAGCCTGGACAGGGTCAATCAGCCCCAGCATTTT	CASSLDRVNQPQHF
many	TRBJ2-7	TRBV7-8	TRBD2	TGTGCCAGCAGCTTAGAACTAGCGGGGCCCTACGAGCAGTACTTC	CASSLELAGPYEQYF
many	TRBJ2-3	TRBV14	TRBD2	TGTGCCAGCAGCCCAGCGGGGGGTGCGCAGTATTTT	CASSPAGGAQYF
many	TRBJ1-1	TRBV3-1	NA	TGTGCCAGCAGCCAAGGGATCTGGGGAGACACTGAAGCTTTCTTT	CASSQGIWGDTEAFF
NA	TRBJ1-3	TRBV29-1	NA	TGCAGCGTTGGGGAAGCTGGAAAAACCATATATTTT	CSVGEAGKTIYF
many	TRBJ1-5	TRBV12-3/TRBV12-4	TRBD1	TGTGCCAGCAGTTTGCAGGGGGCTCTGGAGCCCCAGCATTTT	CASSLQGALEPQHF
many	TRBJ1-5	TRBV15	NA	TGTGCCACCAGCAGAGATCCCGGGGGCAATCAGCCCCAGCATTTT	CATSRDPGGNQPQHF
few	TRBJ1-5	TRBV2	TRBD1	TGTGCCAGCAGTGAAATGAGACAGGGAGGACAGCCCCAGCATTTT	CASSEMRQGGQPQHF
NA	TRBJ1-5	TRBV7-2	NA	TGTGCCAGCAGCTTAGATGGAGGGGTTGTTCAGCCCCAGAATTTT	CASSLDGGVVQPQNF
many	TRBJ1-1	TRBV11-3	TRBD1	TGTGCCAGCAGCTTAGATCGGGACAGGGAAGCTTTCTTT	CASSLDRDREAFF
many	TRBJ1-2	TRBV7-9	NA	TGTGCCAGCAGCTTAGCATGGTCCGAGGGGAGCTACGGCTACACCTTC	CASSLAWSEGSYGYTF
many	TRBJ2-2	TRBV5-1	NA	TGCGCCAGCAGCCCCCGGACAACCGTCACCGGGGAGCTGTTTTTT	CASSPRTTVTGELFF
NA	TRBJ1-2	TRBV5-1	NA	TGCGCCAGCAGCTTGGGGCCGACGACTGCTTATGGCTACACCTTC	CASSLGPTTAYGYTF
few	TRBJ1-5	TRBV7-2	NA	TGTGCCAGCAGCTTAGGGCGGCGGGGGGTGAGGAGCAATCAGCCCCAGCATTTT	CASSLGRRGVRSNQPQHF
many	TRBJ2-3	TRBV3-1	TRBD2	TGTGCCAGCAGCCAAGTCCCGGGACTAGCGGGGGGCCGTTCTGATACGCAGTATTTT	CASSQVPGLAGGRSDTQYF
few	TRBJ1-1	TRBV5-6	NA	TGTGCCAGCAGCTTGTATTCAGGAGAAATGGAAGCTTTCTTT	CASSLYSGEMEAFF
NA	TRBJ2-4	TRBV20-1	NA	TGCAGTGCTAGCTCCCAGGAGGGGGAGGACATTCAGTACTTC	CSASSQEGEDIQYF
many	TRBJ1-6	TRBV5-1	TRBD1	TGCGCCAGCAGCTTGGCCAGGCAGGGGGAGGGTTCACCCCTCCACTTT	CASSLARQGEGSPLHF
many	TRBJ2-7	TRBV6-5	NA	TGTGCCAGCAGTTACGGACGAGGGACTTACGAGCAGTACTTC	CASSYGRGTYEQYF
many	TRBJ2-1	TRBV20-1	NA	TGCAGTGCTAGAGATCGGAGGCGGGACTACAATGAGCAGTTCTTC	CSARDRRRDYNEQFF
many	TRBJ2-1	TRBV5-1	NA	TGCGCCAGCAGATCTCGACCTAGCGAGAGGGATGAGCAGTTCTTC	CASRSRPSERDEQFF
many	TRBJ1-2	TRBV29-1	NA	TGCAGCGTTTCACTAGCAGACAGCCAATCATATGGCTACACCTTC	CSVSLADSQSYGYTF
many	TRBJ1-5	TRBV5-5	TRBD1	TGTGCCAGCAGCTTGGAAGGACAGGGAGTTACGGTCAATCAGCCCCAGCATTTT	CASSLEGQGVTVNQPQHF
NA	TRBJ1-6	TRBV6-2/TRBV6-3	TRBD1	TGTGCCAGCAGTGATCCGGGACAGGGCAATTCACCCCTCAACTTT	CASSDPGQGNSPLNF
many	TRBJ2-4	TRBV20-1	TRBD2	TGCAGTGCTAGAGGGGAGGGACTCATTCAGTACTTC	CSARGEGLIQYF
many	TRBJ1-6	TRBV20-1	NA	TGCAGTGCTAGAGTGGAGGGCGGTTCACCCCTCCACTTT	CSARVEGGSPLHF
few	TRBJ2-1	TRBV10-3	TRBD1	TGTGCCATCAGTGACGGACAGGCGCGGTTCTTC	CAISDGQARFF
many	TRBJ1-2	TRBV7-2	NA	TGTGCCAGCAGCTTCGCCAGTCGAATTGGCTACACCTTC	CASSFASRIGYTF
many	TRBJ2-3	TRBV20-1	NA	TGCAGTGCTAGCGGGGCCCAAATCACAGATACGCAGTATTTT	CSASGAQITDTQYF
many	TRBJ2-3	TRBV6-5	NA	TGTGCCACGTCCTTGGGGCCCACAGATACGCAGTATTTT	CATSLGPTDTQYF
NA	TRBJ2-5	TRBV29-1	NA	TGCAGCGTGGGACAAGAGACCCAGTACTTC	CSVGQETQYF
NA	TRBJ1-6	TRBV18	NA	TGTGCCAGCTCACCACGTGGCGATTCACCCCTCCACTTT	CASSPRGDSPLHF
NA	TRBJ1-1	TRBV6-4	NA	TGTGCCAGCCCCGGGAACACTGAAGCTTTCTTT	CASPGNTEAFF
NA	TRBJ1-6	TRBV4-1	NA	TGCGCCAGCAGCCAGGCGGCGCTTTCCCTGGAGCCCCTCAACTTT	CASSQAALSLEPLNF
few	TRBJ2-7	TRBV7-9	TRBD1	TGTGCCAGCAGCTTAGTCCCGGGACAGGGGTCCTACGAGCAGTACTTC	CASSLVPGQGSYEQYF
many	TRBJ2-5	TRBV15	NA	TGTGCCACCAGCAGAGAGGGTAGAAACCAAGAGACCCAGTACTTC	CATSREGRNQETQYF
many	TRBJ2-7	TRBV20-1	NA	TGCAGTGCTAGAAATGGACAACAATACGAGCAGTACTTC	CSARNGQQYEQYF
many	TRBJ1-2	TRBV20-1	NA	TGCAGTGCTAGAAACAGCCACTATGGCTACACCTTC	CSARNSHYGYTF
many	TRBJ1-3	TRBV29-1	TRBD1	TGCAGCGTTCAGGGGGTTGGAAACACCATATATTTT	CSVQGVGNTIYF
few	TRBJ2-5	TRBV13	NA	TGTGCCAGCAGCTTAGGGTTAAGATCGGGGGAGACCCAGTACTTC	CASSLGLRSGETQYF
many	TRBJ1-2	TRBV5-1	NA	TGCGCCAGCAGCCCTCGCGAAGTCGGAGTGGGTGGCTACACCTTC	CASSPREVGVGGYTF
NA	TRBJ2-2	TRBV4-1	NA	TGCGCCAGCAGCCAAGACAATAAGCGCACCGGGGAGCTGTTTTTT	CASSQDNKRTGELFF